What follows are 17 T cell receptor beta chains derived from one specimen sequenced in a study of blood T cell repertoires in COVID-19. Method: immunoSEQ multiplex PCR; TCRdb's copy keeps in-frame clones and lacks some. This table has approximately 12,000 clones, over 80% appearing once. The sample taken for sequencing was peripheral blood. Source of these receptors: a human donor in a cohort sampled during active COVID-19.

This clone appeared a single time. The genes are TRBV9 and TRBJ2-1, with TRBD2 matching 9 bases. After removal of 4 bases from V and 5 bases from J, the junction contained 13 bases not matched to a gene. The CDR3 consists of 17 residues. The germline V gene encodes CDR1 SGDLS and CDR2 YYNGEE. The CDR3 reads CASSIWDLAGPNNEQFF. DNA of the CDR3: TGTGCCAGCAGCATATGGGATCTAGCGGGACCCAACAATGAGCAGTTCTTC. The whole variable domain, filled in from reference TRBV9 and TRBJ2-1, reads DSGVTQTPKHLITATGQRVTLRCSPRSGDLSVYWYQQSLDQGLQFLIQYYNGEERAKGNILERFSAQQFPDLHSELNLSSLELGDSALYFCASSIWDLAGPNNEQFFGPGTRLTVL.

V is TRBV27 and J is TRBJ2-1; 11 bases are a match to TRBD2. J lost 7 bases, V lost 5 bases, and 7 bases had no gene match. Per the germline V gene, CDR1 is MNHEY and CDR2 is SMNVEV (reference sequence). The CDR3 runs 15 residues. CDR3 in amino acids: CASSPLAGGGNEQFF. The DNA for the CDR3 is TGTGCCAGCAGTCCGCTAGCGGGGGGCGGGAATGAGCAGTTCTTC.

The V gene is TRBV29-1, the J gene TRBJ2-7; 11 bases line up with TRBD1. The CDR3 has 13 residues. Germline CDR1 reads SQVTM; CDR2 reads ANQGSEA. The ends lost 5 bases at V and 7 bases at J; junction bases unmatched: 7. The CDR3 region is CSVLDRGLREQYF. CDR3 nucleotide sequence: TGCAGCGTTCTGGACAGGGGGCTAAGGGAGCAGTACTTC.

The sample holds one count of this clone. The chain employs TRBV7-9 and TRBJ2-5; 9 nucleotides line up with TRBD2. V gave up 2 bases and J gave up 1 base; unmatched junction bases: 8. CDR3 length: 17 residues. The V gene's germline CDR1 is SEHNR and CDR2 FQNEAQ (reference sequence). CDR3 loop: CASSLLRLAAIQETQYF. The DNA for the CDR3 is TGTGCCAGCAGCTTATTACGACTAGCGGCGATCCAAGAGACCCAGTACTTC.

This rearrangement joins TRBV5-6 to TRBJ1-2; maybe TRBD1 (5 bases). CDR1 SGHDT and CDR2 YYEEEE come from the germline V gene. The length of the CDR3 is 14 residues. V was clipped by 0 bases and J by 7 bases, with 13 bases between them. Written as DNA, the CDR3 is TGTGCCAGCAGCTTGGTGGCAGGGTCTGGTGGCTACACCTTC. Its translation: CASSLVAGSGGYTF.

This clone was counted a single time. The CDR3 is CASSSDRVGNTIYF. CDR3 nucleotides: TGTGCCAGCAGCTCCGACAGGGTTGGAAACACCATATATTTT. J is TRBJ1-3 and V is TRBV7-9, with 7 bases matching TRBD1. The CDR3 extends over 14 amino acids. The V gene end was trimmed by 4 bases and the J gene end by 3 bases; junction bases not matched to a gene: 3. Germline loops: CDR1 SEHNR, CDR2 FQNEAQ (reference sequence).

V usage is TRBV7-9 and J usage is TRBJ2-7; TRBD1 agrees at 12 bases. The J segment lost 7 bases and the V segment lost 4 bases, leaving 5 bases of the junction unmatched. The CDR3 sequence is 14 residues long. The germline gives CDR1 SEHNR, CDR2 FQNEAQ (reference sequence). CDR3 residues: CASSSRDRGLEQYF. The DNA for the CDR3 is TGTGCCAGCAGCTCCCGGGACAGGGGGCTTGAGCAGTACTTC. The entire variable domain, with the rest obtained from reference TRBV7-9 and TRBJ2-7, is as follows: DTGVSQNPRHKITKRGQNVTFRCDPISEHNRLYWYRQTLGQGPEFLTYFQNEAQLEKSRLLSDRFSAERPKGSFSTLEIQRTEQGDSAMYLCASSSRDRGLEQYFGPGTRLTVT.

This chain uses TRBV6-2 or TRBV6-3 with TRBJ1-4; D gene uncertain. From germline, CDR1 is MNHEY and CDR2 SVGEGT. This CDR3 contains 12 residues. With 6 bases removed from V and 10 bases from J, the gap between germline ends came to 12 bases. CDR3 protein: CASSPQPAKLFF. The CDR3 coding sequence is TGTGCCAGCAGCCCACAGCCTGCAAAACTGTTTTTT.

The chain recombines TRBV9 with TRBJ1-1; TRBD1 agrees at 11 bases. The germline V gene has CDR1 SGDLS and CDR2 YYNGEE. V dropped 4 bases and J dropped 5; count of bases not matched to a gene: 7. CDR3 size: 15 residues. The CDR3 nucleotides read TGTGCCAGCAGCCGGACAGGGGGCGGCTATACTGAAGCTTTCTTT. Its translation: CASSRTGGGYTEAFF.

The genes are TRBV12-3 or TRBV12-4 and TRBJ2-2, with D unclear. Trimming left V 2 bases short and J 8 bases short, with 6 bases between. This CDR3 has 12 amino acids. The CDR3 here is CASSLTRGELFF. CDR3 nucleotide sequence: TGTGCCAGCAGTTTAACGAGGGGGGAGCTGTTTTTT.

J is TRBJ1-5 and V is TRBV28; D might be TRBD1 (5 bases). With 5 bases removed from V and 4 bases from J, the gap between germline ends came to 12 bases. CDR1 MDHEN and CDR2 SYDVKM come from the germline V gene. CDR3 size: 14 residues. The CDR3 DNA sequence: TGTGCCAGCAGTGACAGCCTAAGTAATCAGCCCCAGCATTTT. The encoded protein is CASSDSLSNQPQHF.

The chain links TRBV20-1 to TRBJ1-1; TRBD1 might be the D (5 bases). V was clipped by 3 bases and J by 5 bases, with 19 bases between them. The CDR3 totals 15 residues. Germline CDR1 reads DFQATT; CDR2 reads SNEGSKA (reference sequence). DNA of the CDR3: TGCAGTGCTAGTCCACCCATTGACGGGGGAACTGAAGCTTTCTTT. Encoded protein: CSASPPIDGGTEAFF.

The chain couples TRBV7-9 to TRBJ2-7, with D tentatively TRBD2 (6 bases). Germline-derived CDR1 and CDR2 are SEHNR and FQNEAQ (reference sequence). The CDR3 consists of 13 residues. V was trimmed by 5 bases and J by 5 bases, leaving 13 bases between them. CDR3 protein: CASSPGDVDEQYF. The CDR3 bases are TGTGCCAGCAGCCCGGGAGATGTAGACGAGCAGTACTTC. Based on the CDR3 plus reference TRBV7-9 and TRBJ2-7, the full variable domain is DTGVSQNPRHKITKRGQNVTFRCDPISEHNRLYWYRQTLGQGPEFLTYFQNEAQLEKSRLLSDRFSAERPKGSFSTLEIQRTEQGDSAMYLCASSPGDVDEQYFGPGTRLTVT.

The chain uses TRBV19 and TRBJ2-5; 11 positions match TRBD2. The germline V gene has CDR1 LNHDA and CDR2 SQIVND (reference sequence). The CDR3 has 16 residues. V lost 4 bases and J lost 4; bases outside the gene matches: 8. This chain's CDR3 is CASSTRDSGGAETQYF. The CDR3 coding sequence is TGTGCCAGTAGTACCCGTGATAGCGGGGGGGCAGAGACCCAGTACTTC.

This sequence joins TRBV19 and TRBJ1-2; 7 bases align to TRBD1. There are 14 residues in the CDR3. Losses at the gene ends were 3 bases for V and 7 bases for J; bases not matched to a gene: 8. The germline CDR1 and CDR2 sequences are LNHDA and SQIVND (reference sequence). The CDR3 loop reads CASSIWQGGAGYTF. The CDR3, as DNA: TGTGCCAGTAGTATCTGGCAGGGGGGCGCTGGCTACACCTTC.

The rearrangement links TRBV12-3 or TRBV12-4 to TRBJ1-2; TRBD1 matches at 7 bases. This CDR3 contains 13 residues. J was trimmed by 7 bases and V by 2 bases; bases with no gene match: 4. CDR3 sequence (DNA): TGTGCCAGCAGTTTACGACAGGGAGGTGGCTACACCTTC. Translated: CASSLRQGGGYTF.

The chain employs TRBV7-2 and TRBJ1-1; TRBD1 matches at 7 bases. CDR1 and CDR2 from the germline V gene are SGHTA and FQGNSA. CDR3 length: 17 residues. Trimming took 2 bases from V and 0 from J; bases not matched to a gene: 9. The CDR3 protein is CASSLWDSFPMNTEAFF. CDR3 DNA sequence: TGTGCCAGCAGCTTATGGGACAGCTTTCCGATGAACACTGAAGCTTTCTTT. The full variable domain, with the rest looked up from reference TRBV7-2 and TRBJ1-1, is GAGVSQSPSNKVTEKGKDVELRCDPISGHTALYWYRQSLGQGLEFLIYFQGNSAPDKSGLPSDRFSAERTGGSVSTLTIQRTQQEDSAVYLCASSLWDSFPMNTEAFFGQGTRLTVV.